Below, 19 T cell receptor beta chains from the same sample are listed, as sequenced in a study of STAT5B mutations in CD4+ large granular lymphocyte leukemia. TCRdb keeps only in-frame clones here, not all; method: immunoSEQ multiplex PCR. The table has under 40,000 clones, nearly 80% seen once; the top ten hold just over 2.5%. Sequenced material: CD4+ T cells from blood buffy coats. The receptors come from a human donor in good health.

V is TRBV4-1 and J is TRBJ2-7; TRBD2 aligns across 9 bases. Per the germline V gene, CDR1 is MGHRA and CDR2 is YSYEKL. The CDR3 loop spans 19 amino acids. The ends lost 0 bases at V and 0 bases at J; junction bases unmatched: 12. CDR3 protein: CASSQEGPRLAADSYEQYF. The DNA for the CDR3 is TGCGCCAGCAGCCAAGAGGGCCCTCGACTAGCGGCAGACTCCTACGAGCAGTACTTC.

The chain combines TRBV2 with TRBJ1-5, with D maybe TRBD1 (6 bases). This CDR3 has 14 amino acids. The V end was cut by 3 bases, the J end by 10 bases, with 16 bases between. From germline, CDR1 is SNHLY and CDR2 FYNNEI. The CDR3 loop reads CASSDGDTVSPQHF. The DNA for the CDR3 is TGTGCCAGCAGTGACGGGGACACCGTTAGTCCCCAGCATTTT.

The rearrangement joins TRBV28 to TRBJ1-2; 8 bases align to TRBD1. Germline trimming cut 9 bases from V and 7 bases from J; bases unmatched to any gene: 13. Germline lookup yields CDR1 MDHEN and CDR2 SYDVKM. The CDR3 covers 14 residues. CDR3 residues: CASRSGGARFGYTF. CDR3 nucleotide sequence: TGTGCCAGTCGATCAGGGGGCGCCCGGTTTGGCTACACCTTC.

This rearrangement joins TRBV7-2 to TRBJ1-1, with TRBD1 as a possible D gene (5 bases). Between the trimmed V and J ends, which lost 4 bases and 11 bases, there was a span of 11 bases. The CDR3 extends over 11 amino acids. Germline V gives CDR1 SGHTA, CDR2 FQGNSA. The CDR3, as DNA: TGTGCCAGCAGCTCCAGGGTCTCGGCTTTCTTT. Its translation: CASSSRVSAFF.

The gene calls are TRBV19 and TRBJ1-1; TRBD1 agrees at 9 bases. Germline V gives CDR1 LNHDA, CDR2 SQIVND (reference sequence). J was trimmed by 0 bases and V by 8 bases; bases with no gene match: 4. This CDR3 is 14 amino acids long. The CDR3: CASAYRGLNTEAFF. The CDR3 DNA sequence: TGTGCCAGTGCGTACAGGGGGCTGAACACTGAAGCTTTCTTT.

This chain links TRBV19 with TRBJ2-7; tentative D call: TRBD1 (5 bases). Germline V gene sequence: CDR1 LNHDA, CDR2 SQIVND (reference sequence). CDR3 size: 15 residues. Trimming took off 3 bases at V and 3 bases at J, with 15 bases between the two ends. CDR3 sequence (DNA): TGTGCCAGTAGTATTGGGCAGGGCCTTTACTACGAGCAGTACTTC. Encoded protein: CASSIGQGLYYEQYF. The whole variable domain, filled in from reference TRBV19 and TRBJ2-7, reads DGGITQSPKYLFRKEGQNVTLSCEQNLNHDAMYWYRQDPGQGLRLIYYSQIVNDFQKGDIAEGYSVSREKKESFPLTVTSAQKNPTAFYLCASSIGQGLYYEQYFGPGTRLTVT.

This sequence joins TRBV7-8 and TRBJ1-1; no definite D call. The CDR3 runs to 16 residues. Trimming shortened V by 5 bases and J by 0 bases, and 16 bases separated the two germline ends. CDR1 is SGHVS and CDR2 is FQNEAQ in the germline V gene. The chain's CDR3 is CASSPWVPNMNTEAFF. CDR3 in DNA: TGTGCCAGCAGCCCGTGGGTACCTAACATGAACACTGAAGCTTTCTTT. Variable domain in full (rest from reference TRBV7-8 and TRBJ1-1): GAGVSQSPRYKVAKRGQDVALRCDPISGHVSLFWYQQALGQGPEFLTYFQNEAQLDKSGLPSDRFFAERPEGSVSTLKIQRTQQEDSAVYLCASSPWVPNMNTEAFFGQGTRLTVV.

The chain employs TRBV4-1 and TRBJ1-4; D not certain. Germline-derived CDR1 and CDR2 are MGHRA and YSYEKL. The CDR3 consists of 15 residues. Trimming took 4 bases from V and 8 from J, leaving 17 bases between them. In DNA form, the CDR3 reads TGCGCCAGCAGCCGCACGGTGGGGTGGAACGAAAAACTGTTTTTT. It codes for CASSRTVGWNEKLFF.

The CDR3 protein is CASSGTGSGNQPQHF. The CDR3 DNA reads TGTGCCAGCTCCGGGACAGGGTCCGGCAATCAGCCCCAGCATTTT. This chain connects TRBV5-8 to TRBJ1-5; 9 bases are a match to TRBD1. The V gene end was trimmed by 7 bases and the J gene end by 2 bases; junction bases not matched to a gene: 7. The CDR3 length is 15 residues. The germline gives CDR1 SGHTS, CDR2 YDEGEE.

This chain connects TRBV27 to TRBJ2-7, with D tentatively TRBD1 (5 bases). This CDR3 is 15 amino acids long. The germline CDR1 and CDR2 sequences are MNHEY and SMNVEV (reference sequence). The ends were cut back, 10 bases at V and 2 bases at J, with 21 bases in the middle. CDR3 residues: CATGLRGAYPYEQYF. The CDR3 bases are TGTGCCACGGGCCTGCGTGGGGCCTACCCCTACGAGCAGTACTTC.

The chain couples TRBV7-2 to TRBJ2-5, with a tentative D call TRBD2 (7 bases). This CDR3 spans 17 amino acids. V dropped 5 bases and J dropped 4 bases, with 23 bases sitting between them. CDR1 is SGHTA and CDR2 is FQGNSA in the germline V gene. DNA for the CDR3: TGTGCCAGCAGCCCTCGCCGCGGGGGCTTAAGCGGAGAGACCCAGTACTTC. Protein product: CASSPRRGGLSGETQYF.

This chain connects TRBV6-1 to TRBJ1-5, with no clear D. The germline V and J ends were trimmed by 2 bases and 2 bases, with 7 bases remaining between them. Germline assignment: CDR1 MNHNS and CDR2 SASEGT. This CDR3 has 14 amino acids. The CDR3 is CASSEHQGNQPQHF. In DNA, the CDR3 is TGTGCCAGCAGTGAACATCAGGGCAATCAGCCCCAGCATTTT.

The chain joins TRBV6-5 to TRBJ1-3; a weak D match, TRBD1 (6 bases). Germline V gene data show CDR1 as MNHEY and CDR2 as SVGAGI. The length of the CDR3 is 15 residues. Trimming removed 4 bases from V and 1 base from J, with 11 bases in between. DNA of the CDR3: TGTGCCAGCAGTTCCCAGGACAGATCTGGAAACACCATATATTTT. Translated, it gives CASSSQDRSGNTIYF.

CDR3 region: CASSEGDLAAYEQYF. Here the CDR3 DNA reads TGTGCCAGCAGTGAGGGCGATCTAGCGGCGTACGAGCAGTACTTC. V and J are TRBV2 and TRBJ2-7; 7 positions agree with TRBD2. Per germline, CDR1 SNHLY and CDR2 FYNNEI. This CDR3 is 15 amino acids long. Losses at the gene ends were 3 bases for V and 4 bases for J; bases not matched to a gene: 9.

CDR3 in DNA: TGTGCCAGCAGACATTGGACAGGTATGAACACTGAAGCTTTCTTT. Translating gives CASRHWTGMNTEAFF. The rearrangement links TRBV5-6 to TRBJ1-1; TRBD1 agrees at 7 bases. J was trimmed by 0 bases and V by 5 bases; bases with no gene match: 7. This CDR3 contains 15 residues. CDR1 SGHDT and CDR2 YYEEEE come from the germline V gene.

This clone is medium-sized (0.01 to 0.1%) by share. In the same sample, other DNA sequences code for this CDR3. V gene TRBV25-1 combines with J gene TRBJ1-5; D possibly corresponds to TRBD1 (5 bases). The germline V and J ends were trimmed by 6 bases and 4 bases, with 7 bases remaining between them. CDR3 size: 12 residues. In germline, CDR1 is MGHDK, CDR2 SYGVNS. The CDR3 sequence is CASSWGNQPQHF. Here the CDR3 DNA reads TGTGCCAGCAGCTGGGGGAATCAGCCCCAGCATTTT.

The chain has TRBV10-3 and TRBJ2-7; TRBD2 is a possible D gene (5 bases). The CDR3 spans 12 residues. Per germline, CDR1 ENHRY and CDR2 SYGVKD. Trimming removed 5 bases from V and 2 bases from J, with 7 bases in between. The CDR3 coding sequence is TGTGCCATCAGTACCGGGACCTACGAGCAGTACTTC. Translated, it gives CAISTGTYEQYF.

V and J are TRBV19 and TRBJ1-1, with TRBD1 identical over 7 bases. This CDR3 contains 17 residues. V was clipped by 4 bases and J by 5 bases; unmatched bases: 16. From germline, CDR1 is LNHDA and CDR2 SQIVND (reference sequence). CDR3 sequence reads: CASSNRDRWGYGTEAFF. In DNA, the CDR3 is TGTGCCAGTAGTAACCGGGACAGATGGGGTTATGGGACTGAAGCTTTCTTT.

The CDR3 DNA sequence: TGCGCCAGCAGTGAGGGCGTCCCTAGCGTCACCTACGAGCAGTACTTC. Translated, it gives CASSEGVPSVTYEQYF. The genes are TRBV10-2 and TRBJ2-7; possible D gene TRBD2, 6 bases. Between the trimmed V and J ends, which lost 2 bases and 2 bases, there was a span of 16 bases. CDR1 is WSHSY and CDR2 is SAAADI in the germline V gene. The CDR3 covers 16 residues.